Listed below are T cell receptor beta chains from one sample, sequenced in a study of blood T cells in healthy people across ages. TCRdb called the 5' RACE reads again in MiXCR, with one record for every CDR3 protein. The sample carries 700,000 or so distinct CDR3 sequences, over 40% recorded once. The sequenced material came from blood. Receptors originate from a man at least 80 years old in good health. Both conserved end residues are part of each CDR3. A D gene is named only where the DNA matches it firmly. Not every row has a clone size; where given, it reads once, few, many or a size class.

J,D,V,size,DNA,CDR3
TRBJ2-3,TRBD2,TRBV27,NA,TGTGCCAGCAGTCCAACCCCGGGAGGGGATACGCAGTATTTT,CASSPTPGGDTQYF
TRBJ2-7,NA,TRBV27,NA,TGTGCCAGCAGTTCCTCCCCGTGGGGCGAGCAGTACTTC,CASSSSPWGEQYF
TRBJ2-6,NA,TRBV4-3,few,TGCGCCAGCAGCCAACCAACAGGGGGGGTCTTTAGCTCTGGGGCCAACGTCCTGACTTTC,CASSQPTGGVFSSGANVLTF
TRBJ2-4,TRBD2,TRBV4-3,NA,TGCGCCAGCAGCCAAGACGCGGCGGGGGGGGTTACCAAAAACATTCAGTACTTC,CASSQDAAGGVTKNIQYF
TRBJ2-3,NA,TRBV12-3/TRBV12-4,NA,TGTGCCAGCAGACCCGAAAGCGCCCGCGTTGATACGCAGTATTTT,CASRPESARVDTQYF
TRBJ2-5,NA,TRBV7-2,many,TGTGCCAGCAGCTTCGGACAGCAAGAGACCCAGTACTTC,CASSFGQQETQYF
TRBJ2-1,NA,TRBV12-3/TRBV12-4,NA,TGTGCCAGCAGTTCCGCTGGCAGCTCCTACAATGAGCAGTTCTTC,CASSSAGSSYNEQFF
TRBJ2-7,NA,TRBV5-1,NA,TGCGCCAGCAGCCTCAGAGGGGGTAGCGGGTCCCTCCATGAGCAGTACTTC,CASSLRGGSGSLHEQYF
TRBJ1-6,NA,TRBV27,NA,TGTGCCAGCAGCCCTCCGGCAGGGTGGAATTCACCCCTCCACTTT,CASSPPAGWNSPLHF
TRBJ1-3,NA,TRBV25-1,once,TGTGCCAGCAGACAGGCTGGAAACACCATATATTTT,CASRQAGNTIYF
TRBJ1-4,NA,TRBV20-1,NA,TGCAGTGCTAGATTCGCGGGCGGGGGTAGCGGGAAGGAAAAACTGTTTTTT,CSARFAGGGSGKEKLFF
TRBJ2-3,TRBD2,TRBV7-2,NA,TGTGCCAGCAGCTTAGCCGCAGCGGGAGTCTACGGCGCAGATACGCAGTATTTT,CASSLAAAGVYGADTQYF
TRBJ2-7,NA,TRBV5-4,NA,TGTGCCAGCAGCTTGGGATCTGGGGGTAGCGTTGAGCAGTACTTC,CASSLGSGGSVEQYF
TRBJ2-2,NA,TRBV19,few,TGTGCTACTTCTAGGACCTACCGGAGGACCGGGGAGCTGTTTTTT,CATSRTYRRTGELFF
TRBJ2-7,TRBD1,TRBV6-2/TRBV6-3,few,TGTGCCAGCAGACGCGGACAGGACCTCTACGAGCAGTACTTC,CASRRGQDLYEQYF
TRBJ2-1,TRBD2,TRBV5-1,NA,TGCGCCAGCAGCTTAGGAGGCGGCTGGCGGGAGAATTACAATGAGCAGTTCTTC,CASSLGGGWRENYNEQFF
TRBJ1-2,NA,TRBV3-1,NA,TGTGCCAGCAGCCAAGGGGGCACAGGCGATCACTATGGCTACACCTTC,CASSQGGTGDHYGYTF
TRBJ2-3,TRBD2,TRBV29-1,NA,TGCAGCCTGATAGGGGCTAGCGGGGGGGTGACAGATACGCAGTATTTT,CSLIGASGGVTDTQYF
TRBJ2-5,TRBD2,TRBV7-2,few,TGTGCCAGCAGCCAAATAGCGGGGCGGAATTACCAAGAGACCCAGTACTTC,CASSQIAGRNYQETQYF
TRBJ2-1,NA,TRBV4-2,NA,TGTGCCAGCAGCCAAGATCCCCAAGAGAATGAGCAGTTCTTC,CASSQDPQENEQFF
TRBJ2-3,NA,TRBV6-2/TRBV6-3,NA,TGTGCCAGCACCACAGGTGGAGATACGCAGTATTTT,CASTTGGDTQYF
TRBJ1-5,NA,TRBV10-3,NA,TGCGCCATCAGTGAGGGGGGAAATCAGCCCCACCATTTT,CAISEGGNQPHHF
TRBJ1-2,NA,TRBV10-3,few,TGTGCCATCAGTGAGTCCCAGGGTTTTGGCTACACCTTC,CAISESQGFGYTF
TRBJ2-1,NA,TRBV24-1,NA,TGTGCCACCAGTGATTTGCGGGGGAGGAATGAGCAGTTCTTC,CATSDLRGRNEQFF
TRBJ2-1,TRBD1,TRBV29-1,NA,TGCAGCGCCCGGGGGACAGGGAGCTCCTACAATGAGCAGTTCTTC,CSARGTGSSYNEQFF
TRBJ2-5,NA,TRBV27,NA,TGTGCCAGCGAAAGTCCCCCCGGGACCCAGTACTTC,CASESPPGTQYF
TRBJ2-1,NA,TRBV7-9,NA,TGTGCCAGCAGCTTAGAGAGGGGGTCGGTTGAGCAGTTCTTC,CASSLERGSVEQFF
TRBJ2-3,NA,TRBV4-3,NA,TGCGCCAGCAGCCAAGAGTTTCCGGATACGCAGTATTTT,CASSQEFPDTQYF